Given below is one T cell receptor (beta chain) in context. It lacks a known antigen. Per-base qualities were not stored, and no clone one base away is much larger. The data were taken from a study of blood T cell repertoires in COVID-19 (dated by TCRdb to 2018 to 2020). Turning to the overall study: Samples from collaborators originated in the United States, Italy and Spain and spanned both the acute and convalescent phases of COVID-19. Where available, HLA class I and class II types were taken from metadata supplied by the sample provider and were not determined by assay-based typing. The material from the prospective study consisted of cDNA or gDNA derived from T cells, B-cell-depleted T cells, or PBMCs. Nearly every sample came with metadata listing a de-identified subject ID, COVID-19 status, age in years and sex. The repertoires were released in a freely available public database meant as a resource for research on the immune response to SARS-CoV-2. Samples came from the ongoing ImmuneRACE study (first 160 participants) plus 1,254 subjects from 6 global collaborators. Deeply sampled blood TCRbeta repertoires from subjects exposed to, actively infected with, or recovered from COVID-19 were included in the dataset.

General findings and caveats noted by the study authors: The quantity of clinical and demographic metadata differed by source and by participant and was supplied without curation.

Enrolling through a virtual design, the prospective study's participants ranged in age from roughly 18 to 95 years and lived across some 22 United States geographic areas. In the prospective study, participants were assigned to cohorts based on the clinical history participants reported in a screening survey and a study questionnaire. ImmuneRACE Cohort 3 recovered participants were defined by two consecutive negative NP/OP PCR tests, healthcare professional clearance, or symptom resolution. Mobile phlebotomists in the prospective study collected whole blood, serum and a nasopharyngeal or oropharyngeal swab from every participant. Participants in the prospective study had the option to provide additional blood draws and questionnaires over a roughly 2-month period. Blood samples from the prospective study were shipped frozen or at room temperature prior to DNA extraction. TCRbeta CDR3 regions were amplified from genomic DNA using the immunoSEQ Assay, a bias-controlled multiplex PCR. On the authors' methods: Nucleated cell counts per sample were estimated from amplification of reference gene primers within the assay. To quantify the absolute abundance of each unique TCRbeta CDR3 rearrangement, sequence reads were collapsed and filtered. For each sample, productive Simpson clonality was calculated by taking the square root of Simpson's diversity index across productive rearrangements. TCRdb stores this immuneACCESS table with in-frame sequences only. Part of the clones is absent; in the studies checked, under half of the shortfall reflects unresolved V genes, and no reason is known for the rest. D and trimming were read from the DNA, whereas the V and J calls and clone size are those reported in that table. The sample profile shows around 300,000 clones; around nine tenths of them were found once. The ten largest clones capture approximately 5.7% of the sample.

The CDR3 runs 15 amino acids, cysteine and phenylalanine included. The DNA shown is the 45-base CDR3, in frame from base 1. Sequences MDHEN (CDR1) and SYDVKM (CDR2) are obtained from the germline V gene. V drops 6 bases and J drops 3 bases, leaving 18 bases in between. This clonotype was sampled from a middle-aged woman who had recovered from COVID-19. Recombination linked TRBV28 to TRBJ2-7; the best D guess is TRBD2, with 5 bases matching. Sequenced input: PBMCs or T cells enriched from blood (not recorded which). The nucleotide sequence reads as follows: TGTGCCAGCAGCTCTACTAGGCCGGGGTACTACGAGCAGTACTTC. This yields the protein CASSSTRPGYYEQYF.